This T cell receptor beta chain comes out of a study of T-cell reconstitution after alpha-beta-depleted transplantation in children. Study-wide points: One year post-transplant, T-cell counts and diversity were largely derived from T cells produced anew.

This clonotype was counted only a few times. Its antigen is unknown. For TCRbeta, the library was prepared with unique molecular identifiers. TCRdb reprocessed the PCR reads with MiXCR, giving one entry per CDR3 protein. The data contain hundreds of thousands of distinct CDR3 sequences, approximately 22% of them singletons. The CDR3 has 15 amino acids. The ends were cut back, 3 bases at V and 2 bases at J, with 12 bases in the middle. From germline, CDR1 is MNHEY and CDR2 SMNVEV (reference sequence). The TCR was taken from a boy under two years old who had a stem cell transplant for acute myeloid leukemia, so the T cells may come from the graft donor. J is TRBJ2-3 and V is TRBV27; a weak D match, TRBD2 (6 bases). Here the sequenced sample was PBMCs, mostly from graft donor cells, taken 360 days after TCRalphabeta/CD19-depleted stem cell transplant. The CDR3 bases are TGTGCCAGCAGTTTCCGGGGGTTAGTCACAGATACGCAGTATTTT. It specifies CASSFRGLVTDTQYF.